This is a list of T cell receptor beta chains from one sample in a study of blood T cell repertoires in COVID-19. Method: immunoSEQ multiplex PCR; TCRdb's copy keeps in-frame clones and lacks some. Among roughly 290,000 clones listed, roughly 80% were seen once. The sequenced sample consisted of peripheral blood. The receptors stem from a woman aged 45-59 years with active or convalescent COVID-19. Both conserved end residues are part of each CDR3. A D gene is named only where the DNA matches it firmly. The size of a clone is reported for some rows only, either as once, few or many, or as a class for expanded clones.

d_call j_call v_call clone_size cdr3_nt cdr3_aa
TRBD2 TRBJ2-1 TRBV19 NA TGTGCCAGTAGTATTATCAGCGGGAGGGCCACTAATGAGCAGTTCTTC CASSIISGRATNEQFF
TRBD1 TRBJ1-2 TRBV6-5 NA TGTGCCAGCGCCAACCGGGACAGGGGGGGCGGCTACACCTTC CASANRDRGGGYTF
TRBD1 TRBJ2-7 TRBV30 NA TGTGCCTGCGGGACAGGGAGCGGTGAGCAGTACTTC CACGTGSGEQYF
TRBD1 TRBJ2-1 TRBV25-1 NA TGTGCCAGTCAGGGACAGCGCTCCTACAATGAGCAGTTCTTC CASQGQRSYNEQFF
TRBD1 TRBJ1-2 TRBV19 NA TGTGCCAGTAGCGCCGGGACAGGGCGCGGCTACACCTTC CASSAGTGRGYTF
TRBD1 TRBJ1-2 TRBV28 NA TGTGCCAGCCTAGGACAGGGGGCGGGCTATGGCTACACCTTC CASLGQGAGYGYTF
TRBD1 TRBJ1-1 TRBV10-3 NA TGTGCCATCAGTGACCAACAGGGGACAGGAAACACTGAAGCTTTCTTT CAISDQQGTGNTEAFF
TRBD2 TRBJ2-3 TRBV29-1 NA TGCAGCGTCCGGACTAGCGGGAGGCAAGATACGCAGTATTTT CSVRTSGRQDTQYF
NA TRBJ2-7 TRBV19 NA TGTGCCAGTAGCTGGAGCGGAGTTTCCTACGAGCAGTACTTC CASSWSGVSYEQYF
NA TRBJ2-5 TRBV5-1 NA TGCGCCAGCAGCCCACTCGGGGACCAAGAGACCCAGTACTTC CASSPLGDQETQYF
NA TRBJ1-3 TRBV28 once TGTGCCAGCAGTTTAGGTCAGTTGTCGAACACCATATATTTT CASSLGQLSNTIYF
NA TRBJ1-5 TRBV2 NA TGTGCCAGCAGTGGCCGACAGTCCCATCAGCCCCAGCATTTT CASSGRQSHQPQHF
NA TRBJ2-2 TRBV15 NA TGTGCCACAAGGACTCACGTTAACACCGGGGAGCTGTTTTTT CATRTHVNTGELFF
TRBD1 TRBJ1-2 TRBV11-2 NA TGTGCCAGCAGCCATAAGGGCCGGGACAGGGATGTGAATGGCTACACCTTC CASSHKGRDRDVNGYTF
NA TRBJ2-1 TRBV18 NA TGTGCCAGCTCACCAGGGGGGAGAGTTCTCGGCTACAATGAGCAGTTCTTC CASSPGGRVLGYNEQFF
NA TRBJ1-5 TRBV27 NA TGTGCCAGCAGTTTAGGAACAGGGAAGTTTTGGCCCCAGCATTTT CASSLGTGKFWPQHF
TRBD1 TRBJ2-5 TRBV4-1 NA TGCGCCAGCAGCCCGACAGGGGGCACTCTTCAGACCCAGTACTTC CASSPTGGTLQTQYF
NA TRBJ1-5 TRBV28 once TGTGCCAGCAGTTCCCCCGACACGAGCAATCAGCCCCAGCATTTT CASSSPDTSNQPQHF
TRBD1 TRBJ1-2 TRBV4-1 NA TGCGCCAGCAGCTCGCCCGGGACAGGGGGCTCTGGCTACACCTTC CASSSPGTGGSGYTF
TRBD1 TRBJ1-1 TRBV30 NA TGTGCCTGGAGTGCTCGGACAGGGGGGAACACTGAAGCTTTCTTT CAWSARTGGNTEAFF
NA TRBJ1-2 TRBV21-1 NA TGTGCCAGCAGTTCAGGGGGCGGTGGCTACACCTTC CASSSGGGGYTF
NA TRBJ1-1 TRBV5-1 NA TGCGCCAGCAGAGCTACAGTGAACACTGAAGCTTTCTTT CASRATVNTEAFF
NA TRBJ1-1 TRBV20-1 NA TGCAGTGCCAGTCTAGGGGGTAACGGGGCGAACACTGAAGCTTTCTTT CSASLGGNGANTEAFF
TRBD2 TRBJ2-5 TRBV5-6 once TGTGCCAGCAGCTTGTGGGGGGGAGAGACCCAGTACTTC CASSLWGGETQYF
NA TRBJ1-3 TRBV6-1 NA TGTGCCAGCAGTGAACAGAGACTTGCTGGAAACACCATATATTTT CASSEQRLAGNTIYF
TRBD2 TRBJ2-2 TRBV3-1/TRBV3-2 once TGTGCCAGCAGGCGACTAGCGGACCTCACCGGGGAGCTGTTTTTT CASRRLADLTGELFF
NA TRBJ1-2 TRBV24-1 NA TGTGCCACCAGTGCCCTAGAGGGAGGGGGCTACACCTTC CATSALEGGGYTF
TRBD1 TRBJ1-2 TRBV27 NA TGTGCCAGCAGGCGTAATTATCGGGACAGCAACTATGGCTACACCTTC CASRRNYRDSNYGYTF
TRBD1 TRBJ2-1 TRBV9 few TGTGCCAGCAGCGCCCATGGGACAGGCAATTACAATGAGCAGTTCTTC CASSAHGTGNYNEQFF